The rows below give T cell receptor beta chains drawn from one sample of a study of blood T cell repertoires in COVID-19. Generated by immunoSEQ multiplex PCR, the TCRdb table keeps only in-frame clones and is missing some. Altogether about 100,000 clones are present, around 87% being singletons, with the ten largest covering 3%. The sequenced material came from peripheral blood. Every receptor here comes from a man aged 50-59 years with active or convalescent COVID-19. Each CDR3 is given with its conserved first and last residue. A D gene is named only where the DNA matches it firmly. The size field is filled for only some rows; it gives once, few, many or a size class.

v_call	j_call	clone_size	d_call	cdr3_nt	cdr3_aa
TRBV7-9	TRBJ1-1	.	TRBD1	TGTGCCAGCAGCATACGACAGGGTGGCACTGAAGCTTTCTTT	CASSIRQGGTEAFF
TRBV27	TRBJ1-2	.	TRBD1	TGTGCCAGCAGTCCAGGGGGCTGGGGCTACACCTTC	CASSPGGWGYTF
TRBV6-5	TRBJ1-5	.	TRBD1	TGTGCCAGCAGACCGGGACAGTCTTTTCAGCCCCAGCATTTT	CASRPGQSFQPQHF
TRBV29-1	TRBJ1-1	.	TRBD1	TGCAGCGTTCAACAGGGGCATGGCACTGAAGCTTTCTTT	CSVQQGHGTEAFF
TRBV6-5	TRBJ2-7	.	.	TGTGCCAGCAGTCCTAACGGTGATATCTACGAGCAGTACTTC	CASSPNGDIYEQYF
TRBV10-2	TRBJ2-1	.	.	TGCGCCAGCAGGGCCCAGGAAGGGGGGCAGTTCTTC	CASRAQEGGQFF
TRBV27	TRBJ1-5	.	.	TGTGCCAGCAGTTCAGATACAGGTGGCAATCAGCCCCAGCATTTT	CASSSDTGGNQPQHF
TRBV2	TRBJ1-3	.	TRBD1	TGTGCCAGCAGCGAGGGGGCTGGAGGAAACACCATATATTTT	CASSEGAGGNTIYF
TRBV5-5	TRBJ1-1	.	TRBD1	TGTGCCAGCAGCTTGCCCGGGACAGGGTATGATGAAGCTTTCTTT	CASSLPGTGYDEAFF
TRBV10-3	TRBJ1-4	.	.	TGTGCCATCAGTGCACACGGGGGGAACCCTGAAAAACTGTTTTTT	CAISAHGGNPEKLFF
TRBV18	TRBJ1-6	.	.	TGTGCCAGCTCGAAGACAGAGATTCTCTCACCCCTCCACTTT	CASSKTEILSPLHF
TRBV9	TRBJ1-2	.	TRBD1	TGTGCCAGCAGCGTAGCTTCACAGGGGAACTATGGCTACACCTTC	CASSVASQGNYGYTF
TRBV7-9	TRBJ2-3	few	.	TGTGCCAGCAGCTTAACTGAAACTAGCACAGATACGCAGTATTTT	CASSLTETSTDTQYF
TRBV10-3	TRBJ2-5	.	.	TGTGCCATCAGTGAGACGGGGGAAGAGACCCAGTACTTC	CAISETGEETQYF
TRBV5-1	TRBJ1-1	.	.	TGCGCCAGCAGCTTTGCGACAGCAAACACTGAAGCTTTCTTT	CASSFATANTEAFF
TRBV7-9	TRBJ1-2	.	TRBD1	TGTGCCAGCAGTCGGACAGGGATTTATACGGGCTACACCTTC	CASSRTGIYTGYTF
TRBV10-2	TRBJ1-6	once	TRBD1	TGCGCCAGCAGATCAGGAGGGGGCAATTCACCCCTCCACTTT	CASRSGGGNSPLHF
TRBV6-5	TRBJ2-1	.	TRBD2	TGTGCCAGCAGCGGGACTAGCGGGGGCAATGAGCAGTTCTTC	CASSGTSGGNEQFF
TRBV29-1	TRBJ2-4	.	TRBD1	TGCAGCGTTGAACCGGGACAGGGAGACATTCAGTACTTC	CSVEPGQGDIQYF
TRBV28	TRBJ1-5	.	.	TGTGCCAGCAGTTTACTGGCAGGGGCGCGTCAGCCCCAGCATTTT	CASSLLAGARQPQHF
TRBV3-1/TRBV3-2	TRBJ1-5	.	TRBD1	TGTGCCAGCAGCCACTCAGGGGGAAATCAGCCCCAGCATTTT	CASSHSGGNQPQHF
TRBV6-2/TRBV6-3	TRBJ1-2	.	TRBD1	TGTGCCAGCAGTTCTTCAGGGGGGATATTCTATGGCTACACCTTC	CASSSSGGIFYGYTF
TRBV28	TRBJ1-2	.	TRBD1	TGTGCCACCGGGACAGGGGATGGCTACACCTTC	CATGTGDGYTF
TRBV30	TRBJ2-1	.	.	TGTGCCTGGAGTTTGGCCCCCAGCTCCTACAATGAGCAGTTCTTC	CAWSLAPSSYNEQFF
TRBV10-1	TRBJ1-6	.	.	TGCGCCAGCAGTGGACAGGCGGCTAATTCACCCCTCCACTTT	CASSGQAANSPLHF
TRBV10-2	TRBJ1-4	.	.	TGCGCCAGCAGACAGGAGGGTAATGAAAAACTGTTTTTT	CASRQEGNEKLFF
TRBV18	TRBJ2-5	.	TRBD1	TGTGCCAGCTCACCAACGGGACAGGGCGAGGGGACCCAGTACTTC	CASSPTGQGEGTQYF
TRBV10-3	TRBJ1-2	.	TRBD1	TGTGCCATCAACGGACAGGACTATGGCTACACCTTC	CAINGQDYGYTF
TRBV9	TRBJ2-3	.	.	TGTGCCAGCAGCGTTGAAAGGGGCTGGGGCACAGATACGCAGTATTTT	CASSVERGWGTDTQYF
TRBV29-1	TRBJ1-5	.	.	TGCAGCGTTGGAGGAAGCAATCAGCCCCAGCATTTT	CSVGGSNQPQHF
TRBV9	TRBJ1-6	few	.	TGTGCCAGCAGCGCATTACAGTATAATTCACCCCTCCACTTT	CASSALQYNSPLHF
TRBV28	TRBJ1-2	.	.	TGTGCCAGCAGCACAACAGGGAACTATGGCTACACCTTC	CASSTTGNYGYTF
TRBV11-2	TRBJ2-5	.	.	TGTGCCAGCAGCTCCCAACTAGGAGGTTCGGAGACCCAGTACTTC	CASSSQLGGSETQYF
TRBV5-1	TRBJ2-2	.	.	TGCGCCAGCAGCTTGGCCGTCCCGGACACCGGGGAGCTGTTTTTT	CASSLAVPDTGELFF
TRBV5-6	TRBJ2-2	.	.	TGTGCCAGCAGCTTGATCCCGGGAGCGAACACCGGGGAGCTGTTTTTT	CASSLIPGANTGELFF
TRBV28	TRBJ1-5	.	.	TGTGCCAGCAGTTTGGAACGACCTAGTAAGCCCCAGCATTTT	CASSLERPSKPQHF
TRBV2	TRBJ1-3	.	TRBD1	TGTGCCAGCAGTCCCTTCCAGGGGGGCTCTGGAAACACCATATATTTT	CASSPFQGGSGNTIYF
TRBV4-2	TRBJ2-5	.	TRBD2	TGTGCCAGCAGCCGATGGGGCGGGGGGGCAGAGACCCAGTACTTC	CASSRWGGGAETQYF
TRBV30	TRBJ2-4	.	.	TGTGCCTGGACCCGGGGTCCCCTAAACATTCAGTACTTC	CAWTRGPLNIQYF
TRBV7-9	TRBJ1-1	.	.	TGTGCCAGCAGCTCCACTTCAGCTGCGACAGTCACTGAAGCTTTCTTT	CASSSTSAATVTEAFF
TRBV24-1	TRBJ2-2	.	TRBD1	TGTGCCGCCGAACGGGACAGGGCTTTCACCGGGGAGCTGTTTTTT	CAAERDRAFTGELFF
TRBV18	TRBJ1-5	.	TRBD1	TGTGCCAGCTCACCCGGGACAGGACTCAATCAGCCCCAGCATTTT	CASSPGTGLNQPQHF
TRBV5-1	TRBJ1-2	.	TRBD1	TGCGCCAGCAGCGGAACAGGGGACGGCTACACCTTC	CASSGTGDGYTF
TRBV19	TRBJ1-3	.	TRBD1	TGTGCCAGTACCCGGACAGGGGGAAACACCATATATTTT	CASTRTGGNTIYF
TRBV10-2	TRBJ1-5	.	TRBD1	TGCGCCAGCTCTCCACCGGGACAGGGGGGTCAGCCCCAGCATTTT	CASSPPGQGGQPQHF
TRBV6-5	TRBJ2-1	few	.	TGTGCCAGCAGCCCCGACAATGAGCAGTTCTTC	CASSPDNEQFF
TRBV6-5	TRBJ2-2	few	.	TGTGCCAGCGGGGGGTTGAACACCGGGGAGCTGTTTTTT	CASGGLNTGELFF
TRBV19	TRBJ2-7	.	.	TGTGCCAGTAGTATGGTACTGTCCTACGAGCAGTACTTC	CASSMVLSYEQYF
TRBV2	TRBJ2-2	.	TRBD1	TGTGCCAGCAGGCTCGACAGGGGGAACACCGGGGAGCTGTTTTTT	CASRLDRGNTGELFF
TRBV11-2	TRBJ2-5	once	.	TGTGCCAGCAGCTCCGGACTACCCCAAGAGACCCAGTACTTC	CASSSGLPQETQYF
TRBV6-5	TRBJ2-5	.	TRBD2	TGTGCCAGCAGTTACGGGACTACCCGGGGAGAGACCCAGTACTTC	CASSYGTTRGETQYF
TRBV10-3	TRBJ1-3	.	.	TGTGCCATCAGTGAGCTAGGAGGTGGAAACACCATATATTTT	CAISELGGGNTIYF